One and the same sample provided the 2 T cell receptor beta chains below, sequenced in a study of cytomegalovirus exposure and HLA in healthy donors. Clones were sequenced by immunoSEQ multiplex PCR, and TCRdb holds only the in-frame ones, with some missing. The sample carries some 250,000 clones, around 90% recorded once. The source material was PBMCs. These TCRs come from a woman aged 25 to 39 in good health and CMV-seronegative.

The chain recombines TRBV7-9 with TRBJ2-3, with D tentatively TRBD1 or TRBD2 (5 bases each). V shed 3 bases and J shed 2 bases, with 15 bases lying between them. The CDR3 extends over 16 amino acids. Germline CDR1 reads SEHNR; CDR2 reads FQNEAQ (reference sequence). CDR3 DNA: TGTGCCAGCAGCTTGTGGGGGAGTGGATCCACAGATACGCAGTATTTT. It codes for CASSLWGSGSTDTQYF.

The chain employs TRBV7-6 and TRBJ2-1; D remains unclear. V lost 1 base, J lost 3 bases, and 4 bases lay in between. Germline assignment: CDR1 SGHVS and CDR2 FNYEAQ. This CDR3 is built from 13 residues. In nucleotides, the CDR3 is TGTGCCAGCAGCTTAGGAGACTACAATGAGCAGTTCTTC. It codes for CASSLGDYNEQFF.